Shown below are 20 T cell receptor beta chains from a single sample sequenced in a study of blood T cell repertoires in COVID-19. Assay used: immunoSEQ multiplex PCR; TCRdb lists only in-frame clones, some missing. The sample consists of roughly 170,000 clones, more than 75% of them appearing once. Material: peripheral blood. Receptor source: a man aged 35 to 55 with active or convalescent COVID-19.

V usage is TRBV13 and J usage is TRBJ2-6; no clear D. Trimming shortened V by 6 bases and J by 4 bases, and 10 bases separated the two germline ends. This CDR3 has 14 amino acids. CDR1 is PRHDT and CDR2 is FYEKMQ in the germline V gene (reference sequence). The CDR3 region is CASSQQVGANVLTF. The CDR3 region has the DNA TGTGCCAGCAGTCAGCAGGTAGGGGCCAACGTCCTGACTTTC.

This chain links TRBV4-1 with TRBJ2-3; perhaps TRBD2 as D (5 bases). Germline V gene lookup returns CDR1 MGHRA and CDR2 YSYEKL. This CDR3 comprises 15 residues. V was clipped by 2 bases and J by 0 bases, with 9 bases between them. The CDR3 sequence: CASSQQAESTDTQYF. In DNA form, the CDR3 reads TGCGCCAGCAGCCAACAAGCGGAGAGCACAGATACGCAGTATTTT.

The V and J genes are TRBV7-2 and TRBJ1-6, with D maybe TRBD1 (5 bases). The CDR3 runs 17 residues. Per germline, CDR1 SGHTA and CDR2 FQGNSA. The germline V and J ends were trimmed by 2 bases and 0 bases, with 11 bases remaining between them. Here the CDR3 reads CASSLRGLSSYNSPLHF. In DNA, the CDR3 is TGTGCCAGCAGCTTAAGGGGCCTCAGCTCCTATAATTCACCCCTCCACTTT.

Written as DNA, the CDR3 is TGTGCCAGCAGCCAGGACAGGGGCTCCTACAATGAGCAGTTCTTC. Protein product: CASSQDRGSYNEQFF. The chain uses TRBV7-3 and TRBJ2-1; 9 positions match TRBD1. This CDR3 is 15 amino acids long. Germline trimming cut 5 bases from V and 0 bases from J; bases unmatched to any gene: 2. CDR1 SGHTA and CDR2 FQGTGA come from the germline V gene.

This chain connects TRBV5-5 to TRBJ1-4; D not certain. Germline CDR1 is SGHKS and CDR2 is YYEKEE (reference sequence). Trimming pared 0 bases from V and 7 bases from J, leaving 7 bases between. CDR3 length: 13 amino acids. As DNA, the CDR3 is TGTGCCAGCAGCTTGGGAGCGAGTGAAAAACTGTTTTTT. Protein: CASSLGASEKLFF.

This clone was seen once. The chain has TRBV5-1 and TRBJ2-3, with D perhaps matching TRBD1 (6 bases). The CDR3 is 15 residues long. Germline CDR1 SGHRS, CDR2 YFSETQ. The V end lost 5 bases, the J end lost 0 bases, and 13 bases lay between the germline ends. CDR3 sequence (DNA): TGCGCCAGCAGTTCCGGGACACCTAGCACAGATACGCAGTATTTT. Residues: CASSSGTPSTDTQYF. The full variable domain, with the rest looked up from reference TRBV5-1 and TRBJ2-3, is KAGVTQTPRYLIKTRGQQVTLSCSPISGHRSVSWYQQTPGQGLQFLFEYFSETQRNKGNFPGRFSGRQFSNSRSEMNVSTLELGDSALYLCASSSGTPSTDTQYFGPGTRLTVL.

This clone has only a few counts. This chain links TRBV5-1 with TRBJ2-6; no firm D call. This CDR3 is 16 amino acids long. The germline V gene has CDR1 SGHRS and CDR2 YFSETQ. V was pared by 1 base and J by 4 bases, with 12 bases between. The CDR3 region is CASSLSPGSGANVLTF. CDR3 nucleotides: TGCGCCAGCAGCTTGTCACCGGGTTCCGGGGCCAACGTCCTGACTTTC.

This chain uses TRBV18 with TRBJ1-1; possible D gene TRBD1, 5 bases. The CDR3 spans 16 residues. V lost 0 bases, J lost 0 bases, and 11 bases lay in between. The V gene's germline CDR1 is KGHSH and CDR2 LQKENI. The DNA of the CDR3 is TGTGCCAGCTCACCACCTGCAGGGTCCCTGAACACTGAAGCTTTCTTT. This translates into CASSPPAGSLNTEAFF.

This clone was picked up a small number of times. The rearrangement links TRBV28 to TRBJ1-1; 11 nucleotides agree with TRBD1. Germline V gene data show CDR1 as MDHEN and CDR2 as SYDVKM. The CDR3 runs 13 residues. With 6 bases clipped from V and 5 bases from J, the junction kept 2 bases outside the gene matches. CDR3 bases: TGTGCCAGCAGGGGACAGGGGGTGACTGAAGCTTTCTTT. Translation gives CASRGQGVTEAFF.

This chain uses TRBV6-5 with TRBJ2-3, with 10 bases identical to TRBD2. Germline lookup yields CDR1 MNHEY and CDR2 SVGAGI. After removal of 7 bases from V and 6 bases from J, the junction contained 10 bases not matched to a gene. This CDR3 has 15 amino acids. DNA for the CDR3: TGTGCCAGCACTACACTAGCGGGGACCCCGGATACGCAGTATTTT. Translated, it gives CASTTLAGTPDTQYF.

This chain joins TRBV24-1 and TRBJ2-7; D not resolved. There are 14 residues in the CDR3. V was cut by 4 bases and J by 3 bases, with 12 bases left in between. Germline CDR1 reads KGHDR; CDR2 reads SFDVKD. The CDR3 here is CATSDGSWSYEQYF. The CDR3 DNA is TGTGCCACCAGTGACGGCAGCTGGAGCTACGAGCAGTACTTC.

The chain has TRBV28 and TRBJ1-2; D is undetermined. V lost 4 bases, J lost 5 bases, and 11 bases lay in between. Germline loops: CDR1 MDHEN, CDR2 SYDVKM. CDR3 size: 13 residues. The CDR3 DNA follows: TGTGCCAGCAGTTCGGGGATTTCGTATGGCTACACCTTC. Protein product: CASSSGISYGYTF.

The chain joins TRBV7-8 to TRBJ2-3, with 9 bases aligning to TRBD1. CDR3 length equals 16 residues. Germline V gene data show CDR1 as SGHVS and CDR2 as FQNEAQ. Trimming cost V 5 bases and J 2 bases; bases outside gene matches: 8. CDR3: CASSQQGALNTDTQYF. Here the CDR3 DNA reads TGTGCCAGCAGCCAACAGGGGGCGCTTAACACAGATACGCAGTATTTT.

This sequence joins TRBV28 and TRBJ2-2, with 8 bases aligning to TRBD1. This CDR3 spans 17 amino acids. Per germline, CDR1 MDHEN and CDR2 SYDVKM. V gave up 5 bases and J gave up 0 bases; unmatched junction bases: 8. The DNA for the CDR3 is TGTGCCAGCAGTCTCTCGACAGGGGTAGCGAACACCGGGGAGCTGTTTTTT. Translating gives CASSLSTGVANTGELFF.

With regard to this clone: Other DNA sequences within the sample encode an identical CDR3. The genes are TRBV18 and TRBJ1-2, with D perhaps matching TRBD1 (5 bases). Per germline, CDR1 KGHSH and CDR2 LQKENI. CDR3 length: 14 amino acids. With 3 bases removed from V and 6 bases from J, the gap between germline ends came to 14 bases. CDR3 protein: CASSPRQGADGYTF. As DNA, the CDR3 is TGTGCCAGCTCACCTAGGCAGGGCGCGGATGGCTACACCTTC.

The chain employs TRBV7-9 and TRBJ2-3; 7 bases match TRBD2. With V trimmed by 5 bases and J by 1 base, 9 bases remained unmatched. Germline lookup yields CDR1 SEHNR and CDR2 FQNEAQ (reference sequence). This CDR3 contains 16 residues. The CDR3 nucleotides are TGTGCCAGCAGCCCGGAAGGCAGCGGGGGCACAGATACGCAGTATTTT. As protein: CASSPEGSGGTDTQYF. The full variable domain, rest sourced from reference TRBV7-9 and TRBJ2-3, is DTGVSQNPRHKITKRGQNVTFRCDPISEHNRLYWYRQTLGQGPEFLTYFQNEAQLEKSRLLSDRFSAERPKGSFSTLEIQRTEQGDSAMYLCASSPEGSGGTDTQYFGPGTRLTVL.

This chain connects TRBV3-1 (or the pseudogene TRBV3-2) to TRBJ2-3; D gene ambiguous. Per the germline V gene, CDR1 is LGHDT and CDR2 is YNNKEL (reference sequence). The V end lost 1 base, the J end lost 2 bases, and 13 bases lay between the germline ends. The CDR3 is 16 amino acids. The CDR3 protein is CASSQAQLLITDTQYF. The CDR3 DNA is TGTGCCAGCAGCCAAGCTCAACTACTGATCACAGATACGCAGTATTTT.

The V and J genes are TRBV6-4 and TRBJ1-1; no reliable D call. The CDR3 has 14 residues. CDR1 is MRHNA and CDR2 is SNTAGT in the germline V gene. The ends were cut back, 0 bases at V and 4 bases at J, with 9 bases in the middle. The CDR3 reads CASSDSSRGTEAFF. The CDR3 DNA follows: TGTGCCAGCAGTGACTCGAGTCGGGGCACTGAAGCTTTCTTT.

V and J are TRBV10-3 and TRBJ2-5; 7 bases line up with TRBD1. After removal of 4 bases from V and 4 bases from J, the junction contained 12 bases not matched to a gene. The germline CDR1 and CDR2 sequences are ENHRY and SYGVKD. The CDR3 is 16 residues long. CDR3: CAISARQGTIGETQYF. The CDR3, as DNA: TGTGCCATCAGTGCCCGACAGGGCACGATAGGAGAGACCCAGTACTTC.

The genes are TRBV4-2 and TRBJ2-2, with D hard to call. The germline gives CDR1 LGHNA, CDR2 YNFKEQ. V lost 0 bases, J lost 3 bases, and 14 bases lay in between. This CDR3 has 17 residues. The CDR3 loop reads CASSQDRGAEDTGELFF. The DNA of the CDR3 is TGTGCCAGCAGCCAAGATCGAGGCGCTGAGGACACCGGGGAGCTGTTTTTT.